This T cell receptor (beta chain) came from a study of T cell responses to AZD1222 COVID-19 vaccine. General study points: Only 5 to 7 individuals given AZD1222 were seropositive at baseline. Two doses of AZD1222 preceded a rise in Spike-specific TCR breadth and depth. Along spike, vaccine-associated CD4 TCRs were found throughout, with dominance at 160-218 and 743-854. None of the repertoires were sampled until the peak T cell response had passed.

Germline V gene data show CDR1 as KGHSH and CDR2 as LQKENI. Trimming pared 0 bases from V and 8 bases from J, leaving 14 bases between. The CDR3 consists of 15 residues. Details on this clone: Its target is not known.

TCRdb's table, derived via immunoSEQ multiplex PCR, lists solely in-frame clones and lacks some. This table has over 150,000 clones, 90% appearing once. This TCR derives from an adult in good health. The specimen comprised peripheral blood, sampled on day 0 of AZD1222 vaccination. The V gene is TRBV18, the J gene TRBJ2-1; TRBD2 is a possible D gene (6 bases). This chain's CDR3 is CASSPPSGYRDEQFF. The CDR3 nucleotides are TGTGCCAGCTCACCACCTAGCGGTTATCGGGATGAGCAGTTCTTC.